This T cell receptor (beta chain) emerged from a study of TIL therapy for anti-PD-1-resistant metastatic lung cancer. Turning to the study itself: Patients then received nivolumab; progressors got lymphodepletion, TIL and IL-2. Most patients had lung adenocarcinoma; a handful of tumors were EGFR-mutant, two ALK-rearranged; half smoked currently or formerly.

Sequencing used immunoSEQ v3. The data were produced by immunoSEQ multiplex PCR, yet TCRdb's version contains in-frame clones alone and is incomplete. Counted here are 45,000 to 75,000 clones, 55% to 70% occurring once; the ten biggest clones make up over 6.5%. Stated time point: pre-treatment sample, taken before nivolumab and TIL therapy. The sequence derives from a person aged 30 to 80 with non-small cell lung cancer. This specimen was blood, taken at baseline.

CDR3 DNA sequence: TGCAGCGTTGAAGATCCCGCCAACCTCTATGGCTACACCTTC. This translates into CSVEDPANLYGYTF. The chain carries TRBV29-1 and TRBJ1-2; D gene ambiguous. Germline lookup yields CDR1 SQVTM and CDR2 ANQGSEA. Trimming pared 0 bases from V and 4 bases from J, leaving 12 bases between. The CDR3 loop spans 14 amino acids.